This T cell receptor (beta chain) was profiled in a study of vaccination effects on CD4 cells after COVID-19. Antigen-specific CD4+ T cells expanded by the ViraFEST assay with viral peptide pools were then sequenced. It was after approximately 10 days of culture that CD4+ T cells were isolated. Participants got two doses of BNT162b2 or mRNA-1273 vaccine. Notes on this clone: Its antigen is not identified.

The V end was cut by 1 base, the J end by 6 bases, with 19 bases between. Germline CDR1 MNHNS, CDR2 SASEGT. This CDR3 comprises 16 residues. The method was immunoSEQ multiplex PCR; TCRdb's version includes in-frame clones alone and lacks a portion of them. The table records tens of thousands of clones, around 81% of them present only once. Sequencing used CD4+ T cells from PBMCs cultured with HCoV-229E spike peptides, obtained after COVID-19 vaccination. The TCR comes from a human donor who received a COVID-19 vaccine. This rearrangement joins TRBV6-1 to TRBJ2-7; D call uncertain. Written as DNA, the CDR3 is TGTGCCAGCAGTGAAGGGCACGCTTATCCGTTTCGCGAGCAGTACGTC. Translating it yields CASSEGHAYPFREQYV.